This TCR beta chain originates from a study of breast tumors, draining lymph nodes, adjacent tissues. Study results and limitations: Data fit most tumor T cells coming from lymph node, expanding in tumor. The lymph node origin of tumor T cells was framed as consistent with a hypothesis, not demonstrated. Tumor TCR diversity was below lymph nodes but above nontumor tissue. Tumor and nontumor repertoires were significantly more similar in luminal-like than in basal-like breast cancer.

This clonotype has ten or more counts. What it binds is not known. The CDR3 runs 15 residues. The germline CDR1 and CDR2 sequences are MDHEN and SYDVKM. V shed 6 bases and J 5 bases; nucleotides not matched to a gene: 6. MiXCR, run by TCRdb on the multiplex PCR reads, gives a single entry per CDR3 protein. The sample has some 150,000 distinct CDR3 sequences; 25% to 40% are singletons. Breast cancer patients provided tissue from their axillary draining lymph nodes. This clonotype was obtained from a female donor with breast cancer. Some clones in this sample may be carry-over from other donors' samples. The sequenced sample consisted of axillary lymph node tissue. The J gene is TRBJ1-5, the V gene TRBV28, with 11 bases identical to TRBD1. The CDR3 is CASSRTGGADQPQHF. In DNA, the CDR3 is TGTGCCAGCAGCCGGACAGGGGGCGCCGATCAGCCCCAGCATTTT.